These 29 T cell receptor beta chains were sequenced from one sample in a study of CD8+CD57+ T cells in acquired aplastic anemia. Sequencing involved patients with CD8+CD57+ cell expansion previously shown by flow cytometry. The use of genomic DNA as template underpinned the TCR beta VDJ and CDR3 profiling. TCRdb analysed the reads with MiXCR anew, one entry per CDR3 protein. The sample contains 450,000 to 550,000 distinct CDR3 sequences, around 32% of which appear only once. Sequences were obtained from sorted CD4+, CD8+, or CD8+CD57+ T cells (not recorded which) from PBMCs. The receptors derive from a human donor with aplastic anemia.

This chain uses TRBV19 with TRBJ1-6; D uncertain. From germline, CDR1 is LNHDA and CDR2 SQIVND (reference sequence). This CDR3 region has 16 residues. V was shortened by 3 bases and J by 10 bases, with 19 bases between the two germline ends. The CDR3 DNA reads TGTGCCAGTAGTATGTTAAAACTCGCGGCGGGATCACCCCTCCACTTT. This translates into CASSMLKLAAGSPLHF.

This clonotype was counted between two and nine times. The chain employs TRBV27 and TRBJ2-7; 7 bases map to TRBD1. The germline CDR1 and CDR2 sequences are MNHEY and SMNVEV (reference sequence). This CDR3 region has 15 residues. Trimming removed 5 bases from V and 0 bases from J; junction bases left unmatched: 7. The chain's CDR3 is CASSKGQLTSYEQYF. CDR3 in DNA: TGTGCCAGCAGTAAGGGACAGCTAACCTCCTACGAGCAGTACTTC.

This clonotype was observed many times. This chain connects TRBV7-8 to TRBJ1-1, with D uncertain. Germline CDR1 is SGHVS and CDR2 is FQNEAQ. Trimming stripped 2 bases from V and 1 base from J, with 8 bases between. CDR3 length: 14 residues. CDR3 protein: CASSLSGGNTEAFF. CDR3 DNA: TGTGCCAGCAGCTTAAGTGGAGGGAACACTGAAGCTTTCTTT.

The chain couples TRBV20-1 to TRBJ2-7; D is uncertain. CDR1 is DFQATT, CDR2 SNEGSKA, per germline (reference sequence). CDR3 length equals 10 residues. Trimming left V 2 bases short and J 7 bases short, with 6 bases between. This CDR3 reads CSARSTEQYF. CDR3 coding DNA: TGCAGTGCTAGATCGACAGAGCAGTACTTC.

This clonotype was seen only a few times. This chain uses TRBV27 with TRBJ1-2; no reliable D call. CDR3 length: 13 amino acids. V gave up 3 bases and J gave up 3 bases, with 8 bases separating them. Germline assignment: CDR1 MNHEY and CDR2 SMNVEV (reference sequence). The CDR3 DNA reads TGTGCCAGCAGTTTCCTTGGGTACTATGGCTACACCTTC. Translated: CASSFLGYYGYTF.

V and J are TRBV5-1 and TRBJ2-2; tentative D call: TRBD2 (6 bases). V lost 6 bases to trimming and J lost 4 bases, with 16 bases between them. CDR1 and CDR2 (germline): SGHRS, YFSETQ. The CDR3 covers 15 residues. CDR3: CASTLEDGGTGELFF. CDR3 coding DNA: TGCGCCAGCACCCTGGAGGACGGGGGCACCGGGGAGCTGTTTTTT. The full variable domain, in which reference TRBV5-1 and TRBJ2-2 provide the parts outside the CDR3, is KAGVTQTPRYLIKTRGQQVTLSCSPISGHRSVSWYQQTPGQGLQFLFEYFSETQRNKGNFPGRFSGRQFSNSRSEMNVSTLELGDSALYLCASTLEDGGTGELFFGEGSRLTVL.

The chain carries TRBV7-3 and TRBJ2-4; the match to TRBD1 covers 8 bases. The V gene end was trimmed by 5 bases and the J gene end by 7 bases; junction bases not matched to a gene: 4. There are 13 residues in the CDR3. Per the germline V gene, CDR1 is SGHTA and CDR2 is FQGTGA. CDR3 nucleotides: TGTGCCAGCAGCCTTGGACAGGGTAACATTCAGTACTTC. The encoded protein is CASSLGQGNIQYF.

Concerning this clonotype: The junction and the germline gene differ at one end; a read error may be behind it. The chain uses TRBV19 and TRBJ2-6; 9 bases are shared with TRBD1. This CDR3 contains 16 residues. Per the germline V gene, CDR1 is LNHDA and CDR2 is SQIVND (reference sequence). Here the CDR3 reads CTSSTRQGAGANVLTF. The DNA for the CDR3 is TGTACCAGTAGTACCAGACAGGGGGCTGGGGCCAACGTCCTGACTTTC. Full variable domain (outside the CDR3, taken from reference TRBV19 and TRBJ2-6): DGGITQSPKYLFRKEGQNVTLSCEQNLNHDAMYWYRQDPGQGLRLIYYSQIVNDFQKGDIAEGYSVSREKKESFPLTVTSAQKNPTAFYLCTSSTRQGAGANVLTFGAGSRLTVL.

The CDR3, as DNA: TGTGCCAGCAGTTTTCTCGCCAGTACAAACTATGGCTACACCTTC. This codes for CASSFLASTNYGYTF. The chain combines TRBV6-5 with TRBJ1-2; D is ambiguous. The length of the CDR3 is 15 residues. Trimming took 4 bases from V and 2 from J, leaving 14 bases between them. The germline V gene has CDR1 MNHEY and CDR2 SVGAGI.

This clonotype was recorded a few times. The chain employs TRBV4-1 and TRBJ2-6; perhaps TRBD1 as D (6 bases). The V and J ends lost 2 bases and 0 bases respectively, with 26 bases between them. CDR1 and CDR2 from the germline V gene are MGHRA and YSYEKL. The CDR3 extends over 22 amino acids. The DNA for the CDR3 is TGCGCCAGCAGCCAAACTCTACCCGGACAGAATAAAGGAACCTCTGGGGCCAACGTCCTGACTTTC. Translated, it gives CASSQTLPGQNKGTSGANVLTF.

This clonotype was observed once. The gene calls are TRBV2 and TRBJ1-1, with TRBD1 matching over 9 bases. The CDR3 loop spans 14 amino acids. Germline V lookup: CDR1 SNHLY, CDR2 FYNNEI. Trimming removed 7 bases from V and 3 bases from J; junction bases left unmatched: 6. The CDR3 region has the DNA TGTGCCAGCACGGTTGACAGGGGGGACACTGAAGCTTTCTTT. The encoded protein is CASTVDRGDTEAFF.

This clonotype has ten or more counts. The V gene is TRBV7-9, the J gene TRBJ1-3; 8 nucleotides align to TRBD1. Germline values: CDR1 SEHNR, CDR2 FQNEAQ (reference sequence). V lost 6 bases, J lost 3 bases, and 4 bases stayed unmatched. The CDR3 is 14 residues long. The CDR3 DNA reads as TGTGCCAGCAGGTCGACAGGGGATGGAAACACCATATATTTT. Translated: CASRSTGDGNTIYF.

This clonotype was found a few times. The chain carries TRBV24-1 and TRBJ1-1, with D unclear. The germline CDR1 and CDR2 sequences are KGHDR and SFDVKD. The V end was cut by 4 bases, the J end by 6 bases, with 11 bases between. The CDR3 extends over 13 amino acids. The DNA for the CDR3 is TGTGCCACCAGTGACCTTTTTTCCTCTGAAGCTTTCTTT. This codes for CATSDLFSSEAFF.

There are many counts of this clonotype. CDR3 residues: CSVWTSGRYEQFF. CDR3 in DNA: TGCAGCGTCTGGACTAGCGGGAGGTATGAGCAGTTCTTC. This chain uses TRBV29-1 with TRBJ2-1; TRBD2 agrees at 14 bases. Germline V gene lookup returns CDR1 SQVTM and CDR2 ANQGSEA. CDR3 length: 13 amino acids. The J segment lost 8 bases and the V segment lost 6 bases, leaving 3 bases of the junction unmatched.

In the case of this clonotype: This may be a read error: a much more frequent sequence differs by one nucleotide. The rearrangement joins TRBV7-9 to TRBJ2-7; 8 nucleotides line up with TRBD1. The germline V gene has CDR1 SEHNR and CDR2 FQNEAQ (reference sequence). With V trimmed by 2 bases and J by 5 bases, 14 bases remained unmatched. The CDR3 contains 17 residues. CDR3 protein: CASSLTLGRQGADEQYF. The CDR3 DNA sequence: TGTGCCAGCAGCTTAACGTTAGGGAGGCAGGGGGCTGACGAGCAGTACTTC.

This sequence joins TRBV20-1 and TRBJ1-4; 8 bases line up with TRBD1. Losses at the gene ends were 4 bases for V and 7 bases for J; bases not matched to a gene: 8. This CDR3 spans 14 amino acids. Germline-derived CDR1 and CDR2 are DFQATT and SNEGSKA (reference sequence). This CDR3 reads CSAIPGGEGEKLFF. In DNA, the CDR3 is TGCAGTGCTATACCAGGGGGCGAAGGTGAAAAACTGTTTTTT.

This clonotype was seen at least ten times. The CDR3 here is CSASKGGGYNQPQHF. DNA for the CDR3: TGCAGTGCTAGTAAGGGGGGCGGTTACAATCAGCCCCAGCATTTT. The V gene is TRBV20-1, the J gene TRBJ1-5; a possible D gene is TRBD1 (6 bases). The CDR3 is made up of 15 amino acids. Trimming shortened V by 3 bases and J by 3 bases, and 15 bases separated the two germline ends. Germline loops: CDR1 DFQATT, CDR2 SNEGSKA (reference sequence).

The chain uses TRBV2 and TRBJ1-6, with D possibly TRBD1 on 6 matching bases. This CDR3 comprises 14 residues. The V and J ends lost 6 bases and 9 bases respectively, with 15 bases between them. The germline gives CDR1 SNHLY, CDR2 FYNNEI. Here the CDR3 DNA reads TGTGCCAGCAGACAACAGGGACCGAGTTCACCCCTCCACTTT. This codes for CASRQQGPSSPLHF.

V usage is TRBV6-5 and J usage is TRBJ1-2; unclear D gene. CDR3 length: 13 amino acids. V shed 1 base and J shed 2 bases, with 5 bases lying between them. CDR1 and CDR2 from the germline V gene are MNHEY and SVGAGI. CDR3 sequence (DNA): TGTGCCAGCAGTTACTACCGAAACTATGGCTACACCTTC. It encodes CASSYYRNYGYTF.

This clonotype was counted at least ten times. The chain links TRBV7-3 to TRBJ1-4; no firm D call. There are 13 residues in the CDR3. Germline CDR1 is SGHTA and CDR2 is FQGTGA. V lost 5 bases, J lost 11 bases, and 15 bases lay in between. CDR3 DNA: TGTGCCAGCAGCCAGGACGGGAAGGGCAAACTGTTTTTT. Protein: CASSQDGKGKLFF.

About this clonotype: At one end, the junction sequence differs from germline, possibly due to a read error. The chain recombines TRBV25-1 with TRBJ2-7, with D unclear. The CDR3 has 13 amino acids. CDR1 and CDR2 from the germline V gene are MGHDK and SYGVNS. This CDR3 is CASRVSTNNEQSF. The CDR3 coding sequence is TGTGCCAGCAGGGTTTCTACAAACAATGAGCAGTCCTTC.

This chain connects TRBV12-3 or TRBV12-4 to TRBJ1-1; no firm D call. V shed 6 bases and J shed 6 bases, with 11 bases lying between them. The CDR3 is made up of 12 amino acids. The CDR3 reads CASSLWGSEAFF. Here the CDR3 DNA reads TGTGCCAGCAGCCTTTGGGGATCTGAAGCTTTCTTT.

Notes on this clonotype: The CDR3 does not close with the conserved phenylalanine or tryptophan, likely indicating a read error. The rearrangement links TRBV25-1 to TRBJ2-7; TRBD2 agrees at 13 bases. With V trimmed by 11 bases and J by 5 bases, 3 bases remained unmatched. Per the germline V gene, CDR1 is MGHDK and CDR2 is SYGVNS. The CDR3 covers 12 residues. The CDR3 sequence is CALLAGGHEQYL. The CDR3 nucleotides are TGTGCCCTACTAGCGGGGGGGCACGAGCAGTACCTC.

This clonotype came up once. One end of the junction varies from germline; a read error may be responsible. The V call is TRBV25-1, the J call TRBJ1-1; D is undetermined. CDR3 length equals 13 residues. Germline V gene lookup returns CDR1 MGHDK and CDR2 SYGVNS. The CDR3 DNA reads TGTGCCAGCAGGTTTAATGCGAACACTGAAGCCTTCTTT. This encodes CASRFNANTEAFF. Combining the CDR3 with reference TRBV25-1 and TRBJ1-1 gives the whole variable domain EADIYQTPRYLVIGTGKKITLECSQTMGHDKMYWYQQDPGMELHLIHYSYGVNSTEKGDLSSESTVSRIRTEHFPLTLESARPSHTSQYLCASRFNANTEAFFGQGTRLTVV.

The V and J genes are TRBV6-1 and TRBJ1-2; D perhaps matches TRBD1 (5 bases). The V and J ends lost 9 bases and 2 bases respectively, with 13 bases between them. Germline CDR1 reads MNHNS; CDR2 reads SASEGT. The CDR3 is 13 amino acids. CDR3 coding DNA: TGTGCCAGTAAGACAGCAGAAAACTATGGCTACACCTTC. This translates into CASKTAENYGYTF.

This clonotype was recorded many times. The chain links TRBV29-1 to TRBJ1-1; a possible D gene is TRBD1 (5 bases). The CDR3 loop spans 16 amino acids. CDR1 is SQVTM and CDR2 is ANQGSEA in the germline V gene. V was cut by 5 bases and J by 0 bases, with 19 bases left in between. The CDR3, as DNA: TGCAGCGTTAGTCGAAGGGCAGGGACCATGAACACTGAAGCTTTCTTT. Encoded protein: CSVSRRAGTMNTEAFF. Using reference TRBV29-1 and TRBJ1-1 for the parts outside the CDR3, the full variable domain is SAVISQKPSRDICQRGTSLTIQCQVDSQVTMMFWYRQQPGQSLTLIATANQGSEATYESGFVIDKFPISRPNLTFSTLTVSNMSPEDSSIYLCSVSRRAGTMNTEAFFGQGTRLTVV.

This clonotype was seen many times. J is TRBJ1-2 and V is TRBV7-9; no reliable D call. Germline CDR1 is SEHNR and CDR2 is FQNEAQ (reference sequence). The V gene lost 4 bases and the J gene lost 8 bases, with 17 bases spanning the gap. The CDR3 has 14 residues. The CDR3 DNA sequence: TGTGCCAGCAGCTCTGCGATCGGACGAGGAGGCTACACCTTC. Translated, it gives CASSSAIGRGGYTF.

Points on this clonotype: It may be a read error: a sequence one base away is much more abundant. The chain has TRBV20-1 and TRBJ2-7; 8 nucleotides match TRBD2. Germline V gives CDR1 DFQATT, CDR2 SNEGSKA (reference sequence). V shed 3 bases, J shed 2 bases, and the junction held 9 bases outside the gene matches. The CDR3 covers 15 residues. DNA of the CDR3: TGCAGTGCTAGCTCCCAGGCTAGCGGGCCCTACGAGCAGTACTTC. The encoded protein is CSASSQASGPYEQYF.

The chain joins TRBV2 to TRBJ1-3; perhaps TRBD1 as D (6 bases). The CDR3 is 12 residues long. Trimming cost V 6 bases and J 7 bases, with 10 bases left between them. Germline CDR1 reads SNHLY; CDR2 reads FYNNEI. CDR3 loop: CASSRDRNTIYF. The CDR3 DNA is TGTGCCAGCAGCCGAGACAGGAACACCATATATTTT.